The 3 T cell receptor beta chains below were found in one sample sequenced in a study of T cell repertoires in ileal Crohn's disease. Time point: neoterminal ileum biopsy at postoperative endoscopy, about 6 months after surgery. Using immunoSEQ multiplex PCR, the repertoire was profiled, and TCRdb retains in-frame clones only, with some absent. Seen here are about 60,000 clones, roughly nine tenths observed once, and the top ten hold over 2%. Sequenced input: ileal tissue. These receptors were collected from an adult with Crohn's disease.

The rearrangement uses TRBV4-1 and TRBJ1-2; D is uncertain. With 3 bases removed from V and 6 bases from J, the gap between germline ends came to 11 bases. The CDR3 extends over 13 amino acids. Per the germline V gene, CDR1 is MGHRA and CDR2 is YSYEKL. CDR3 amino acids: CASSHIQSDGYTF. The CDR3 DNA reads TGCGCCAGCAGCCACATACAGAGTGATGGCTACACCTTC.

The V gene is TRBV19, the J gene TRBJ1-5; TRBD1 agrees at 7 bases. CDR1 and CDR2 (germline): LNHDA, SQIVND (reference sequence). The CDR3 runs to 16 residues. The V segment lost 9 bases and the J segment 1 base; nucleotides outside the gene matches: 12. CDR3 in amino acids: CASLALKTGSNQPQHF. In nucleotides, the CDR3 is TGTGCCAGCTTAGCTCTCAAGACAGGGAGCAATCAGCCCCAGCATTTT.

The CDR3 DNA is TGTGCCAGCAGCTGGGGGACTAAGGATACGCAGTATTTT. This gives the protein CASSWGTKDTQYF. The genes are TRBV5-5 and TRBJ2-3; 7 nucleotides agree with TRBD2. The length of the CDR3 is 13 residues. CDR1 is SGHKS, CDR2 YYEKEE, per germline (reference sequence). Germline trimming cut 3 bases from V and 6 bases from J; bases unmatched to any gene: 4. Filled out from reference TRBV5-5 and TRBJ2-3, the complete variable domain reads DAGVTQSPTHLIKTRGQQVTLRCSPISGHKSVSWYQQVLGQGPQFIFQYYEKEERGRGNFPDRFSARQFPNYSSELNVNALLLGDSALYLCASSWGTKDTQYFGPGTRLTVL.